The present TCR beta chain was sequenced within a study of long-term antiretroviral therapy in people with HIV. Assay version v3.0 of immunoSEQ was used, and it was run at survey level. Sequencing was performed with immunoSEQ multiplex PCR; in TCRdb, only in-frame clones are kept and a portion is missing. The sample lists more than 15,000 clones; around 80% were seen once. Per individual, the PBMC samples numbered at least one pre-ART and at least two post-ART. The study used samples holding about 0.85-10 million cryopreserved PBMC before DNA extraction. The study's findings and limits: Clonal populations expanded prior to ART predominated within the repertoire at all time points. Diversity rose after ART but stayed below transplant donor controls.

CDR1 SGHRS and CDR2 YFSETQ come from the germline V gene. J lost 2 bases, V lost 5 bases, and 0 bases had no gene match. The CDR3 totals 12 residues. This clone turned up a few times. As yet, its antigen is unknown. The receptor comes from a woman in her twenties or thirties with HIV. Sequences were derived from unsorted PBMCs, sampled 2.9 years after starting antiretroviral therapy. The genes are TRBV5-1 and TRBJ2-7, with TRBD1 matching 8 bases. As DNA, the CDR3 is TGCGCCAGCAGGGGACAGGCCTACGAGCAGTACTTC. Its protein product is CASRGQAYEQYF.